The 19 T cell receptor beta chains listed next were all sequenced from one sample in a study of OX40 agonist ivuxolimab in advanced cancers. The protocol was immunoSEQ multiplex PCR, while the TCRdb copy is restricted to in-frame clones and leaves out a portion. The repertoire holds several thousand clones, with less than 90% as singletons. The input for sequencing was CD4+ or CD8+ T cells sorted from blood, taken in a trial of the OX40 agonist ivuxolimab. The source is an adult with an advanced solid tumor such as melanoma, head and neck, liver or kidney cancer.

Notes on this clone: One junction end disagrees with the germline gene, perhaps due to a read error. This rearrangement joins TRBV7-3 to TRBJ2-7, with D unclear. The CDR3 is made up of 14 amino acids. CDR1 and CDR2 from the germline V gene are SGHTA and FQGTGA. Written as DNA, the CDR3 is TGCGCCAGCAGCCAAGATTTTTCCGGTTACGAGCAGTACTTC. Translated: CASSQDFSGYEQYF. Full variable domain (outside the CDR3, taken from reference TRBV7-3 and TRBJ2-7): GAGVSQTPSNKVTEKGKYVELRCDPISGHTALYWYRQSLGQGPEFLIYFQGTGAADDSGLPNDRFFAVRPEGSVSTLKIQRTERGDSAVYLCASSQDFSGYEQYFGPGTRLTVT.

The chain is built from TRBV28 and TRBJ2-7; D unresolved. Deletions cut 2 bases from V and 2 bases from J, with 4 bases between. This CDR3 is 12 amino acids long. Germline loops: CDR1 MDHEN, CDR2 SYDVKM. Here the CDR3 DNA reads TGTGCCAGCAGTTTAACCGCCTACGAGCAGTACTTC. Translating gives CASSLTAYEQYF.

The V and J genes are TRBV19 and TRBJ2-1, with D hard to call. The germline V gene has CDR1 LNHDA and CDR2 SQIVND (reference sequence). Trimming left V 3 bases short and J 5 bases short, with 14 bases between. The CDR3 consists of 15 residues. CDR3 residues: CASSIGPLENNEQFF. CDR3 coding DNA: TGTGCCAGTAGTATTGGGCCCCTGGAAAACAATGAGCAGTTCTTC.

The chain links TRBV7-9 to TRBJ2-7; D is ambiguous. Germline values: CDR1 SEHNR, CDR2 FQNEAQ (reference sequence). V dropped 1 base and J dropped 0 bases, with 16 bases sitting between them. This CDR3 is 17 amino acids long. CDR3: CASSLEIGSGSSYEQYF. DNA for the CDR3: TGTGCCAGCAGCTTAGAGATTGGCAGTGGAAGCTCCTACGAGCAGTACTTC.

This clone was recorded once. This sequence joins TRBV27 and TRBJ2-1; TRBD2 matches 8 bases. Per germline, CDR1 MNHEY and CDR2 SMNVEV (reference sequence). Trimming at V came to 3 bases and at J to 6 bases, leaving 4 bases not matched to a gene. The CDR3 is 14 amino acids. Here the CDR3 DNA reads TGTGCCAGCAGTTTTGGACTAGCTTTCAATGAGCAGTTCTTC. It is translated as CASSFGLAFNEQFF.

DNA for the CDR3: TGCGCCAGCAGCTTGGTCGCCCTGGGAGGGGGCAGTGAGCAGTTCTTC. Translating gives CASSLVALGGGSEQFF. V is TRBV5-1 and J is TRBJ2-1, with D perhaps being TRBD1 or TRBD2 (7 bases each). This CDR3 is 16 amino acids long. CDR1 is SGHRS and CDR2 is YFSETQ in the germline V gene. V was clipped by 0 bases and J by 9 bases, with 19 bases between them.

This clone was counted a single time. The V call is TRBV4-1, the J call TRBJ2-7; 11 nucleotides line up with TRBD1. In germline, CDR1 is MGHRA, CDR2 YSYEKL. This CDR3 contains 15 residues. V lost 2 bases, J lost 7 bases, and 7 bases stayed unmatched. The CDR3 DNA reads as TGCGCCAGCAGCCAACTCCCGGGACAGGGGGGAGAGCAGTACTTC. This gives the protein CASSQLPGQGGEQYF.

The J gene is TRBJ1-4, the V gene TRBV6-5; D gene unclear. This CDR3 contains 14 residues. Germline V gene sequence: CDR1 MNHEY, CDR2 SVGAGI. With 4 bases removed from V and 10 bases from J, the gap between germline ends came to 16 bases. CDR3 sequence (DNA): TGTGCCAGCAGTTTCGGGAATACAGCGGGAAAACTGTTTTTT. The encoded protein is CASSFGNTAGKLFF.

The J gene is TRBJ2-5, the V gene TRBV15; 11 nucleotides line up with TRBD2. The V and J ends lost 0 bases and 7 bases, in that order; junction bases with no gene match: 4. Germline CDR1 and CDR2: LNHNV and YYDKDF (reference sequence). The CDR3 consists of 15 residues. CDR3 region: CATSRDTSGGGTQYF. DNA for the CDR3: TGTGCCACCAGCAGAGATACTAGCGGGGGAGGGACCCAGTACTTC.

The rearrangement uses TRBV6-5 and TRBJ2-2; D not resolved. The ends were cut back, 10 bases at V and 7 bases at J, with 7 bases in the middle. Looked up from germline, CDR1 is MNHEY and CDR2 is SVGAGI. CDR3 size: 10 residues. The CDR3 sequence: CATMNGELFF. CDR3 in DNA: TGTGCCACAATGAACGGGGAGCTGTTTTTT.

The rearrangement links TRBV7-6 to TRBJ2-7; 9 bases line up with TRBD1. Germline-derived CDR1 and CDR2 are SGHVS and FNYEAQ. This CDR3 contains 15 residues. The V and J ends lost 4 bases and 5 bases, in that order; junction bases with no gene match: 9. CDR3: CASSSPGTGIHEQYF. The CDR3 nucleotides read TGTGCCAGCAGCTCCCCCGGGACAGGGATACACGAGCAGTACTTC.

The chain joins TRBV5-1 to TRBJ2-7, with a weak D call TRBD2 (5 bases). The V gene lost 6 bases and the J gene lost 0 bases, with 7 bases spanning the gap. Germline V gene data show CDR1 as SGHRS and CDR2 as YFSETQ. The CDR3 runs to 12 residues. The CDR3 here is CASKGGSYEQYF. CDR3 DNA: TGCGCCAGCAAAGGAGGCTCCTACGAGCAGTACTTC.

This clone was found once. The CDR3 DNA sequence: TGCGCCAGCAGTGGGTGGGAGTCAGGGGGCCTCTATGGCTACACCTTC. It encodes CASSGWESGGLYGYTF. The chain links TRBV10-2 to TRBJ1-2, with TRBD1 matching over 8 bases. The CDR3 length is 16 residues. Germline V CDR1 and CDR2: WSHSY, SAAADI. V shed 4 bases, J shed 4 bases, and the junction held 11 bases outside the gene matches.

The chain joins TRBV6-5 to TRBJ2-5; 12 bases line up with TRBD2. The V gene end was trimmed by 7 bases and the J gene end by 3 bases; junction bases not matched to a gene: 6. The CDR3 runs to 15 residues. CDR1 and CDR2 (germline): MNHEY, SVGAGI. The DNA for the CDR3 is TGTGCCAGCAACCCCGGACTAGCGGGGAAAGAGACCCAGTACTTC. Translating it yields CASNPGLAGKETQYF.

This chain uses TRBV5-1 with TRBJ1-5; 10 nucleotides match TRBD1. The CDR3 is 14 amino acids. Trimming at V came to 2 bases and at J to 5 bases, leaving 1 base not matched to a gene. Germline-derived CDR1 and CDR2 are SGHRS and YFSETQ. CDR3 loop: CASSFGTGDQPQHF. Here the CDR3 DNA reads TGCGCCAGCAGCTTCGGGACAGGGGATCAGCCCCAGCATTTT. The whole variable domain, remainder taken from reference TRBV5-1 and TRBJ1-5, is KAGVTQTPRYLIKTRGQQVTLSCSPISGHRSVSWYQQTPGQGLQFLFEYFSETQRNKGNFPGRFSGRQFSNSRSEMNVSTLELGDSALYLCASSFGTGDQPQHFGDGTRLSIL.

This sequence joins TRBV4-1 and TRBJ2-7; D is possibly TRBD1 (5 bases). With 0 bases removed from V and 3 bases from J, the gap between germline ends came to 6 bases. Germline CDR1 is MGHRA and CDR2 is YSYEKL. The CDR3 covers 13 residues. CDR3: CASSQEGRYEQYF. In nucleotides, the CDR3 is TGCGCCAGCAGCCAAGAGGGGCGCTACGAGCAGTACTTC.

The V gene is TRBV30, the J gene TRBJ1-1; a weak D match, TRBD1 (5 bases). The CDR3 totals 14 residues. Trimming shortened V by 3 bases and J by 1 base, and 12 bases separated the two germline ends. The germline V gene has CDR1 GTSNPN and CDR2 SVGIG (reference sequence). CDR3 sequence reads: CAWSSGGGNTEAFF. CDR3 DNA: TGTGCCTGGAGCTCCGGGGGTGGGAACACTGAAGCTTTCTTT.

V gene TRBV13 combines with J gene TRBJ2-3, with 10 bases aligning to TRBD1. V was clipped by 4 bases and J by 3 bases; unmatched bases: 7. Germline V gene lookup returns CDR1 PRHDT and CDR2 FYEKMQ (reference sequence). The CDR3 totals 16 residues. The CDR3 loop is CASSSWDRGSTDTQYF. CDR3 in DNA: TGTGCCAGCAGCTCCTGGGACAGGGGAAGTACAGATACGCAGTATTTT.

This clone was detected once. The rearrangement uses TRBV19 and TRBJ2-1; 16 nucleotides match TRBD2. The CDR3 is made up of 19 amino acids. CDR1 and CDR2 from the germline V gene are LNHDA and SQIVND (reference sequence). The trim removed 6 bases at V and 5 bases at J, leaving 13 bases unmatched. The DNA of the CDR3 is TGTGCCAGTAGAACGGCGGCGGGACTAGCGGGAGGGATTAACAATGAGCAGTTCTTC. Its translation: CASRTAAGLAGGINNEQFF.